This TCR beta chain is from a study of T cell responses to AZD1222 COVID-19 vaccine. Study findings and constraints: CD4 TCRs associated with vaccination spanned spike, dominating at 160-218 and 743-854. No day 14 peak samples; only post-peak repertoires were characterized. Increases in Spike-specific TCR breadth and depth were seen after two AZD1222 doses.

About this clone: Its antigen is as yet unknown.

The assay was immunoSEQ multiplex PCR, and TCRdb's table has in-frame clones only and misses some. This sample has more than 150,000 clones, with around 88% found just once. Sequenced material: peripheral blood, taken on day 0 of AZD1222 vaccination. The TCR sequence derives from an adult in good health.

Here the CDR3 DNA reads TGTGCCACCAGTGATTCGCCAGCTGAAATGGGTCGGCTATGGAACGAGCAGTACTTC. Amino acids: CATSDSPAEMGRLWNEQYF. The rearrangement joins TRBV24-1 to TRBJ2-7; no definite D call. Germline CDR1 KGHDR, CDR2 SFDVKD. The V end lost 2 bases, the J end lost 5 bases, and 27 bases lay between the germline ends. The CDR3 has 19 residues.